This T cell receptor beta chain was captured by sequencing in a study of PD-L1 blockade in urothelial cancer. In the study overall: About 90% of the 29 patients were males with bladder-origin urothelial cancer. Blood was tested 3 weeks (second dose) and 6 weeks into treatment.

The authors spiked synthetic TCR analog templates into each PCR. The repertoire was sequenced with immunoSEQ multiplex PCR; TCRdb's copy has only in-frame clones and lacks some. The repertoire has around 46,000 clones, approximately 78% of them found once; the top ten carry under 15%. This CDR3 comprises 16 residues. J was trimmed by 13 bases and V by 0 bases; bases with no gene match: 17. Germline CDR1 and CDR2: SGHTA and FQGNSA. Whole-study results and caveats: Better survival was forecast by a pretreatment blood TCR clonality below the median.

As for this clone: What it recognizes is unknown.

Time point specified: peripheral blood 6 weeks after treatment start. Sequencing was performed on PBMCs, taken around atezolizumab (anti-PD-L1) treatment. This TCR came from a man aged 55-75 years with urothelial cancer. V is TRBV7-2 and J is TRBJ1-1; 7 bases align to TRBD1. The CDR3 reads CASSLAKSTGVKLGFF. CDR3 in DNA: TGTGCCAGCAGCTTAGCCAAATCTACAGGGGTTAAGTTAGGTTTCTTT.